Below are 31 T cell receptor beta chains sequenced from a single sample in a study of cytomegalovirus exposure and HLA in healthy donors. PCR employed 60 Vbeta and 13 Jbeta primers. Sequenced by immunoSEQ multiplex PCR; TCRdb stores in-frame clones only, minus some. The profile shows approximately 100,000 clones, roughly 85% of them singletons. Material: PBMCs. The receptors were sampled from a man aged 25 to 40 in good health and CMV-seronegative.

The CDR3 reads CASSLPDRAYEQYF. DNA of the CDR3: TGTGCCAGCAGCTTGCCCGACAGGGCCTACGAGCAGTACTTC. The rearrangement links TRBV5-4 to TRBJ2-7; 7 bases are shared with TRBD1. The length of the CDR3 is 14 residues. CDR1 and CDR2 from the germline V gene are SGHNT and YYREEE (reference sequence). The V segment lost 1 base and the J segment 2 bases; nucleotides outside the gene matches: 3.

The chain employs TRBV6-5 and TRBJ2-1, with D unclear. The CDR3 is 14 amino acids. V was cut by 0 bases and J by 3 bases, with 6 bases left in between. CDR1 and CDR2 from the germline V gene are MNHEY and SVGAGI. CDR3: CASSYSTGYNEQFF. As DNA, the CDR3 is TGTGCCAGCAGTTACTCGACGGGCTACAATGAGCAGTTCTTC.

This clone was recorded only once. The chain carries TRBV28 and TRBJ2-1; 9 bases match TRBD1. This CDR3 is 16 amino acids long. Germline V gene sequence: CDR1 MDHEN, CDR2 SYDVKM. V gave up 5 bases and J gave up 8 bases; unmatched junction bases: 13. CDR3 residues: CASSASGQGGFHEQFF. The CDR3, as DNA: TGTGCCAGCAGTGCATCGGGACAGGGTGGTTTTCATGAGCAGTTCTTC. The full variable domain, rest sourced from reference TRBV28 and TRBJ2-1, is DVKVTQSSRYLVKRTGEKVFLECVQDMDHENMFWYRQDPGLGLRLIYFSYDVKMKEKGDIPEGYSVSREKKERFSLILESASTNQTSMYLCASSASGQGGFHEQFFGPGTRLTVL.

The rearrangement uses TRBV9 and TRBJ1-4; D remains ambiguous. The CDR3 loop spans 14 amino acids. Germline assignment: CDR1 SGDLS and CDR2 YYNGEE. Trimming removed 5 bases at V and 3 bases at J, with 11 bases between. CDR3 coding DNA: TGTGCCAGCAGTCGAGAGAACTCTAATGAAAAACTGTTTTTT. This gives the protein CASSRENSNEKLFF.

The chain couples TRBV2 to TRBJ2-5, with TRBD2 matching 8 bases. From germline, CDR1 is SNHLY and CDR2 FYNNEI. The ends lost 5 bases at V and 4 bases at J; junction bases unmatched: 9. The CDR3 loop spans 15 amino acids. The CDR3 loop reads CASSLGAGVGETQYF. CDR3 DNA: TGTGCCAGCAGTCTTGGAGCGGGAGTAGGAGAGACCCAGTACTTC. Full variable domain (rest looked up from reference TRBV2 and TRBJ2-5): EPEVTQTPSHQVTQMGQEVILRCVPISNHLYFYWYRQILGQKVEFLVSFYNNEISEKSEIFDDQFSVERPDGSNFTLKIRSTKLEDSAMYFCASSLGAGVGETQYFGPGTRLLVL.

The chain joins TRBV30 to TRBJ2-2, with D perhaps matching TRBD1 (6 bases). The length of the CDR3 is 14 residues. Germline V gene data show CDR1 as GTSNPN and CDR2 as SVGIG (reference sequence). V was shortened by 2 bases and J by 4 bases, with 11 bases between the two germline ends. DNA for the CDR3: TGTGCCTGGAGTATTGCAGGGGTCACCGGGGAGCTGTTTTTT. The encoded protein is CAWSIAGVTGELFF.

The chain carries TRBV5-4 and TRBJ2-6, with no clear D. This CDR3 has 18 residues. Germline V gene data show CDR1 as SGHNT and CDR2 as YYREEE (reference sequence). Trimming left V 4 bases short and J 0 bases short, with 17 bases between. The CDR3 loop is CASSPIQLQLSGANVLTF. In DNA form, the CDR3 reads TGTGCCAGCAGCCCGATACAACTACAACTCTCTGGGGCCAACGTCCTGACTTTC.

The V and J genes are TRBV30 and TRBJ2-3; 8 bases agree with TRBD2. Germline lookup yields CDR1 GTSNPN and CDR2 SVGIG (reference sequence). The CDR3 is made up of 15 amino acids. The junction had 8 bases not matched to a gene; V was cut back by 1 base and J by 5 bases. CDR3 region: CAWSGASGGIDTQYF. CDR3 sequence (DNA): TGTGCCTGGAGTGGGGCCAGCGGGGGAATAGATACGCAGTATTTT.

The chain joins TRBV27 to TRBJ2-4; D gene ambiguous. The CDR3 contains 15 residues. In germline, CDR1 is MNHEY, CDR2 SMNVEV (reference sequence). V lost 5 bases, J lost 0 bases, and 11 bases lay in between. The CDR3: CASSPRQTAKNIQYF. CDR3 bases: TGTGCCAGCAGTCCCAGACAAACAGCCAAAAACATTCAGTACTTC.

The chain couples TRBV11-2 to TRBJ2-7, with 9 positions matching TRBD1. This CDR3 region has 16 residues. Germline V gene sequence: CDR1 SGHAT, CDR2 FQNNGV. The trim removed 3 bases at V and 2 bases at J, leaving 8 bases unmatched. In DNA, the CDR3 is TGTGCCAGCAGCTTGAGACCGGGACAGGGCCCCTACGAGCAGTACTTC. Translating it yields CASSLRPGQGPYEQYF.

The chain combines TRBV9 with TRBJ1-6; D possibly corresponds to TRBD1 (6 bases). This CDR3 is 16 amino acids long. Germline V gene sequence: CDR1 SGDLS, CDR2 YYNGEE. Trimming shortened V by 0 bases and J by 7 bases, and 14 bases separated the two germline ends. The CDR3 reads CASSVGGGRGNSPLHF. Written as DNA, the CDR3 is TGTGCCAGCAGCGTAGGGGGGGGGCGGGGGAATTCACCCCTCCACTTT.

In DNA, the CDR3 is TGTGCCGCCCAGAACAGGCTCCCGAATAACTATGGCTACACCTTC. Residues: CAAQNRLPNNYGYTF. V is TRBV28 and J is TRBJ1-2, with a weak D call TRBD1 (5 bases). The CDR3 extends over 15 amino acids. Germline-derived CDR1 and CDR2 are MDHEN and SYDVKM. V shed 11 bases and J shed 1 base, with 20 bases lying between them.

V gene TRBV29-1 combines with J gene TRBJ2-7, with D perhaps matching TRBD2 (5 bases). This CDR3 has 14 residues. Germline V gene sequence: CDR1 SQVTM, CDR2 ANQGSEA. Trimming took off 6 bases at V and 4 bases at J, with 19 bases between the two ends. CDR3 sequence reads: CSVGDFGASYEQYF. CDR3 coding DNA: TGCAGCGTGGGAGATTTCGGCGCTAGTTACGAGCAGTACTTC.

The chain is built from TRBV6-5 and TRBJ2-6, with D possibly matching TRBD1 (6 bases). This CDR3 is 15 amino acids long. V lost 2 bases and J lost 4, with 9 bases in between. Germline V gives CDR1 MNHEY, CDR2 SVGAGI. CDR3 nucleotides: TGTGCCAGCAGTTACGAGGGGGTAGGGGCCAACGTCCTGACTTTC. Its protein product is CASSYEGVGANVLTF.

This chain uses TRBV27 with TRBJ1-5; no clear D gene. With 8 bases removed from V and 0 bases from J, the gap between germline ends came to 17 bases. CDR1 and CDR2 (germline): MNHEY, SMNVEV (reference sequence). CDR3 length equals 16 residues. The CDR3 here is CASHRAHLFSNQPQHF. The DNA for the CDR3 is TGTGCCAGCCATAGAGCCCACCTCTTTAGCAATCAGCCCCAGCATTTT.

CDR3 in DNA: TGTGCCAGCACTAGCGGGGGGAACACCGGGGAGCTGTTTTTT. It encodes CASTSGGNTGELFF. The chain joins TRBV27 to TRBJ2-2; 10 bases line up with TRBD2. The CDR3 sequence is 14 residues long. Germline V gives CDR1 MNHEY, CDR2 SMNVEV (reference sequence). With 7 bases clipped from V and 1 base from J, the junction kept 0 bases outside the gene matches.

The chain recombines TRBV19 with TRBJ2-2, with 7 bases matching TRBD1. V gave up 4 bases and J gave up 6 bases; unmatched junction bases: 8. Per the germline V gene, CDR1 is LNHDA and CDR2 is SQIVND (reference sequence). The CDR3 is made up of 15 amino acids. CDR3 region: CASSKKGGSAGELFF. The CDR3 bases are TGTGCCAGTAGTAAGAAAGGGGGCTCCGCCGGGGAGCTGTTTTTT.

The chain couples TRBV11-2 to TRBJ2-1, with 10 positions matching TRBD2. Germline V lookup: CDR1 SGHAT, CDR2 FQNNGV. This CDR3 contains 15 residues. J was trimmed by 7 bases and V by 5 bases; bases with no gene match: 8. CDR3 bases: TGTGCCAGCAGCCCCTCTAGCGGGAGTCTAAATGAGCAGTTCTTC. Its translation is CASSPSSGSLNEQFF.

The chain has TRBV4-1 and TRBJ1-3; the D gene is possibly TRBD1 (6 bases). Per germline, CDR1 MGHRA and CDR2 YSYEKL. CDR3 length: 16 amino acids. V lost 2 bases, J lost 0 bases, and 11 bases lay in between. The DNA of the CDR3 is TGCGCCAGCAGCCAACAGGAACAGGGCTCTGGAAACACCATATATTTT. This translates into CASSQQEQGSGNTIYF.

The CDR3: CASSQAEGARNQPQHF. The CDR3 coding sequence is TGCGCCAGCAGCCAAGCAGAGGGGGCACGCAATCAGCCCCAGCATTTT. J is TRBJ1-5 and V is TRBV4-1; TRBD1 aligns across 7 bases. This CDR3 is 16 amino acids long. With V trimmed by 1 base and J by 2 bases, 5 bases remained unmatched. CDR1 is MGHRA, CDR2 YSYEKL, per germline.

The chain employs TRBV25-1 and TRBJ2-7, with 7 nucleotides matching TRBD2. After removal of 4 bases from V and 4 bases from J, the junction contained 7 bases not matched to a gene. The CDR3 covers 14 residues. The germline V gene has CDR1 MGHDK and CDR2 SYGVNS. CDR3 region: CASSGRLAGYEQYF. As DNA, the CDR3 is TGTGCCAGCAGTGGGAGACTAGCAGGATACGAGCAGTACTTC.

The J gene is TRBJ1-2, the V gene TRBV19; TRBD1 matches 11 bases. V trimming: 5 bases; J trimming: 0 bases; junction bases outside the gene matches: 5. This CDR3 has 16 residues. Germline V lookup: CDR1 LNHDA, CDR2 SQIVND (reference sequence). The CDR3 sequence: CASSGGQGATNYGYTF. CDR3 sequence (DNA): TGTGCCAGTAGTGGAGGACAGGGGGCGACTAACTATGGCTACACCTTC. Full variable domain (outside the CDR3, taken from reference TRBV19 and TRBJ1-2): DGGITQSPKYLFRKEGQNVTLSCEQNLNHDAMYWYRQDPGQGLRLIYYSQIVNDFQKGDIAEGYSVSREKKESFPLTVTSAQKNPTAFYLCASSGGQGATNYGYTFGSGTRLTVV.

This clone has more than one count but fewer than ten. The rearrangement joins TRBV7-9 to TRBJ1-4; TRBD1 matches at 9 bases. J gave up 4 bases and V 3 bases, and 3 bases lay outside the gene matches. Germline V CDR1 and CDR2: SEHNR, FQNEAQ (reference sequence). The CDR3 is made up of 15 amino acids. CDR3 residues: CASSFDRGGNEKLFF. The CDR3 region has the DNA TGTGCCAGCAGCTTCGACAGGGGGGGTAATGAAAAACTGTTTTTT.

The chain employs TRBV7-9 and TRBJ2-1, with TRBD1 matching 7 bases. J gave up 2 bases and V 4 bases, and 5 bases lay outside the gene matches. The germline gives CDR1 SEHNR, CDR2 FQNEAQ (reference sequence). The CDR3 totals 15 residues. The CDR3 nucleotides read TGTGCCAGCAGCTCCCCGACAGGGACCTACAATGAGCAGTTCTTC. It translates to CASSSPTGTYNEQFF.

V gene TRBV21-1 combines with J gene TRBJ1-5. TRBV21-1 is an annotated pseudogene. The CDR3 spans 15 residues. This chain's CDR3 is CASSGAGRSNQPQHF. CDR3 coding DNA: TGTGCCAGCAGCGGGGCAGGGAGGAGCAATCAGCCCCAGCATTTT.

This chain joins TRBV2 and TRBJ1-1; D possibly corresponds to TRBD1 (5 bases). This CDR3 is built from 11 residues. The ends were cut back, 8 bases at V and 4 bases at J, with 8 bases in the middle. Looked up from germline, CDR1 is SNHLY and CDR2 is FYNNEI. The CDR3 protein is CASGGATEAFF. The CDR3 DNA reads TGTGCCAGCGGTGGGGCCACTGAAGCTTTCTTT.

The chain combines TRBV7-8 with TRBJ1-3, with D tentatively TRBD1 (5 bases). V lost 6 bases to trimming and J lost 0 bases, with 12 bases between them. Germline assignment: CDR1 SGHVS and CDR2 FQNEAQ. This CDR3 region has 15 residues. CDR3 amino acids: CASSPGVNSGNTIYF. CDR3 DNA sequence: TGTGCCAGCAGTCCGGGGGTTAACTCTGGAAACACCATATATTTT.

This chain links TRBV5-1 with TRBJ2-7; no firm D call. Trimming removed 2 bases from V and 6 bases from J, with 12 bases in between. The germline gives CDR1 SGHRS, CDR2 YFSETQ. The CDR3 is made up of 13 amino acids. CDR3 sequence reads: CASSLSPGGEQYF. The CDR3, as DNA: TGCGCCAGCAGCTTATCGCCCGGTGGCGAGCAGTACTTC.

The V call is TRBV4-1, the J call TRBJ1-2; D gene uncertain. The germline V and J ends were trimmed by 0 bases and 1 base, with 12 bases remaining between them. In germline, CDR1 is MGHRA, CDR2 YSYEKL. The CDR3 spans 16 residues. CDR3 nucleotide sequence: TGCGCCAGCAGCCAAGATCGGCCAGGTCTTAACTATGGCTACACCTTC. Translating gives CASSQDRPGLNYGYTF.

The chain links TRBV11-2 to TRBJ2-7; 10 bases align to TRBD2. Germline CDR1 and CDR2: SGHAT and FQNNGV. Unmatched junction bases numbered 7, after V lost 2 bases and J lost 6 bases. The CDR3 spans 15 residues. The CDR3 sequence is CASSLRLAGVREQYF. CDR3 nucleotide sequence: TGTGCCAGCAGCTTACGGCTAGCGGGAGTGCGCGAGCAGTACTTC.

The J gene is TRBJ2-5, the V gene TRBV2, with 10 nucleotides matching TRBD1. CDR3 length: 17 residues. In germline, CDR1 is SNHLY, CDR2 FYNNEI. V trimming: 6 bases; J trimming: 5 bases; junction bases outside the gene matches: 15. CDR3 DNA: TGTGCCAGCAGGTTAAGGGTTGGGACAGGGGAAATCGAGACCCAGTACTTC. It codes for CASRLRVGTGEIETQYF. Based on the CDR3 plus reference TRBV2 and TRBJ2-5, the full variable domain is EPEVTQTPSHQVTQMGQEVILRCVPISNHLYFYWYRQILGQKVEFLVSFYNNEISEKSEIFDDQFSVERPDGSNFTLKIRSTKLEDSAMYFCASRLRVGTGEIETQYFGPGTRLLVL.